These T cell receptor beta chains were read from a single sample in a study of blood T cell repertoires in COVID-19. Assay: immunoSEQ multiplex PCR; the TCRdb copy retains only in-frame clones and omits some. Counted here are hundreds of thousands of clones, more than 80% occurring once; the ten biggest clones make up 1.2%. Sequencing was performed on PBMCs or T cells enriched from blood (not recorded which). Source of these receptors: a man aged 25 to 40 who had recovered from COVID-19. CDR3s include the opening cysteine and the closing phenylalanine or tryptophan. Each record gives: CDR3 DNA, CDR3 protein, clone size, J gene, D gene, V gene. The D gene is left open where the match is weak. Clone size, where shown, is once, few, many, or a class for clones that have expanded.

DNA: TGTGCCAGCAGCCAAGAGGTGGGGGCTGGATACAATGAGCAGTTCTTC; CDR3: CASSQEVGAGYNEQFF; size: .; J: TRBJ2-1; D: .; V: TRBV3-1/TRBV3-2
DNA: TGTGCCAGCTCAGCCGGGACTTTCTACGAGCAGTACTTC; CDR3: CASSAGTFYEQYF; size: .; J: TRBJ2-7; D: .; V: TRBV18
DNA: TGTGCCAGCAGATCCTCGGGACTAGCAGGAGGGGAGCTGTTTTTT; CDR3: CASRSSGLAGGELFF; size: once; J: TRBJ2-2; D: TRBD2; V: TRBV28
DNA: TGTGCCAGCAGTTACCGGGGACAGCTTAAAGTTGAGCAGTTCTTC; CDR3: CASSYRGQLKVEQFF; size: .; J: TRBJ2-1; D: TRBD1; V: TRBV6-2/TRBV6-3
DNA: TGCGCCAGCAGCCTTGGGGGGGGCGCAACTTCCTACGAGCAGTACTTC; CDR3: CASSLGGGATSYEQYF; size: .; J: TRBJ2-7; D: .; V: TRBV4-1
DNA: TGTGCCAGCAGCTTAGCGGTTTCATCGGGGGGGTACCAAGAGACCCAGTACTTC; CDR3: CASSLAVSSGGYQETQYF; size: .; J: TRBJ2-5; D: TRBD2; V: TRBV7-2
DNA: TGCGCCAGCAGCCAAGTGCTGTACAGGTTTATGAACACTGAAGCTTTCTTT; CDR3: CASSQVLYRFMNTEAFF; size: .; J: TRBJ1-1; D: .; V: TRBV4-1
DNA: TGTGCCAGCAGTTTAACGGGGGGCCAAGAGACCCAGTACTTC; CDR3: CASSLTGGQETQYF; size: .; J: TRBJ2-5; D: TRBD2; V: TRBV28
DNA: TGTGCCAGCTCACCAGAGCCACCCTACGAGCAGTACTTC; CDR3: CASSPEPPYEQYF; size: .; J: TRBJ2-7; D: .; V: TRBV18
DNA: TGTGCCTGGAGTGTGACCGGCGGGCCCCAGCATTTT; CDR3: CAWSVTGGPQHF; size: .; J: TRBJ1-5; D: .; V: TRBV30
DNA: TGTGCCAGCAGCTCGGACAGGGGGCGCGGGAGCTATGGCTACACCTTC; CDR3: CASSSDRGRGSYGYTF; size: few; J: TRBJ1-2; D: TRBD1; V: TRBV5-4
DNA: TGTGCCACCAGCTTGGGACAGGGGGCCTGGGACGAGCAGTACTTC; CDR3: CATSLGQGAWDEQYF; size: once; J: TRBJ2-7; D: TRBD1; V: TRBV15
DNA: TGCGCCAGCAGCCTTCAGGGGGTGGTCAATGAGCAGTTCTTC; CDR3: CASSLQGVVNEQFF; size: few; J: TRBJ2-1; D: TRBD1; V: TRBV5-1
DNA: TGTGCCAGCAGCTCTTGGGGGCAGGCCTACGAGCAGTACTTC; CDR3: CASSSWGQAYEQYF; size: .; J: TRBJ2-7; D: .; V: TRBV7-2
DNA: TGTGCCTGGAGTGTAACAGGACACAATCAGCCCCAGCATTTT; CDR3: CAWSVTGHNQPQHF; size: .; J: TRBJ1-5; D: .; V: TRBV30
DNA: TGTGCCAGCAGCCCCTCCCCTGAAAACATTCAGTACTTC; CDR3: CASSPSPENIQYF; size: .; J: TRBJ2-4; D: .; V: TRBV7-2
DNA: TGTGCCAGCAGTTTCTCCCTAGCGGGAGTAAGTAAACACGAGCAGTACTTC; CDR3: CASSFSLAGVSKHEQYF; size: .; J: TRBJ2-7; D: TRBD2; V: TRBV28
DNA: TGTGCCAGTAGCAGACTAGATTCCCCGACCGGGGAGCTGTTTTTT; CDR3: CASSRLDSPTGELFF; size: .; J: TRBJ2-2; D: .; V: TRBV19
DNA: TGCGCCAGCAGCCCTGGGGGCAGGGGGGCCTACGAGCAGTACTTC; CDR3: CASSPGGRGAYEQYF; size: .; J: TRBJ2-7; D: .; V: TRBV4-3
DNA: TGTGCCACCAGCAGACCGGGACAGATCGACGAGCAGTACTTC; CDR3: CATSRPGQIDEQYF; size: .; J: TRBJ2-7; D: TRBD1; V: TRBV15
DNA: TGTGCCAGCAGCTGGGACAGGAACACCGGGGAGCTGTTTTTT; CDR3: CASSWDRNTGELFF; size: .; J: TRBJ2-2; D: TRBD1; V: TRBV5-4
DNA: TGTGCCAGCAGCCAAGCCCCCTACGACAGGGACACTGAAGCTTTCTTT; CDR3: CASSQAPYDRDTEAFF; size: .; J: TRBJ1-1; D: TRBD1; V: TRBV4-2
DNA: TGCGCCAGCAGCCACAAGACAGGCAGCACAGATACGCAGTATTTT; CDR3: CASSHKTGSTDTQYF; size: .; J: TRBJ2-3; D: .; V: TRBV4-1
DNA: TGTGCCAGCAGTGGGACATTCGAGCAGTACTTC; CDR3: CASSGTFEQYF; size: .; J: TRBJ2-7; D: .; V: TRBV28
DNA: TGTGCCAGCAGCCTGCAGTCCGAGACCCAGTACTTC; CDR3: CASSLQSETQYF; size: once; J: TRBJ2-5; D: .; V: TRBV6-2/TRBV6-3
DNA: TGTGCCAGCAGTTTGACTAGCGGGATCGAGACCCAGTACTTC; CDR3: CASSLTSGIETQYF; size: .; J: TRBJ2-5; D: TRBD2; V: TRBV6-5
DNA: TGTGCCAGCACTGACAGGGTATACTATGGCTACACCTTC; CDR3: CASTDRVYYGYTF; size: .; J: TRBJ1-2; D: TRBD1; V: TRBV2
DNA: TGCGCCAGCAGCCAAGATGGACTAGCGGGTACAGATACGCAGTATTTT; CDR3: CASSQDGLAGTDTQYF; size: once; J: TRBJ2-3; D: TRBD2; V: TRBV4-1
DNA: TGTGCCAGCAGTTCCCGCCGGGACAGGGGATACGAGCAGTACTTC; CDR3: CASSSRRDRGYEQYF; size: .; J: TRBJ2-7; D: TRBD1; V: TRBV27
DNA: TGTGCCAGCAGCCGATCCGGGGACAGGGCCGGCTACACCTTC; CDR3: CASSRSGDRAGYTF; size: few; J: TRBJ1-2; D: TRBD1; V: TRBV7-9
DNA: TGTGCTAGTGGGCAACAGGGGGTAAGCACTGAAGCTTTCTTT; CDR3: CASGQQGVSTEAFF; size: .; J: TRBJ1-1; D: TRBD1; V: TRBV12-5
DNA: TGTGCCAGTAGTATAGATCGCTGGGGGGGCACTGAAGCTTTCTTT; CDR3: CASSIDRWGGTEAFF; size: .; J: TRBJ1-1; D: .; V: TRBV19
DNA: TGCGCCAGCAGCTGGAACCGGGGACAGGGTTTAGCAGAAACTGAAGCTTTCTTT; CDR3: CASSWNRGQGLAETEAFF; size: .; J: TRBJ1-1; D: TRBD1; V: TRBV5-1
DNA: TGTGCCAGCAGCGACAGGTTCACCTACGAGCAGTACTTC; CDR3: CASSDRFTYEQYF; size: .; J: TRBJ2-7; D: .; V: TRBV5-4
DNA: TGTGCCAGCAGCCTCCCCGGGACAGGAGTTTACGAGCAGTACTTC; CDR3: CASSLPGTGVYEQYF; size: .; J: TRBJ2-7; D: TRBD1; V: TRBV5-5
DNA: TGTGCCAGCAGTGACGACGCGGGAGGGCCAACAGATACGCAGTATTTT; CDR3: CASSDDAGGPTDTQYF; size: .; J: TRBJ2-3; D: TRBD2; V: TRBV6-4
DNA: TGTGCCAGCAGCTTACGGGGATCCTATAATTCACCCCTCCACTTT; CDR3: CASSLRGSYNSPLHF; size: .; J: TRBJ1-6; D: .; V: TRBV11-2
DNA: TGTGCCAGAAGCTTAGATGACAAAAATAGCTCCTATAATTCACCCCTCCACTTT; CDR3: CARSLDDKNSSYNSPLHF; size: few; J: TRBJ1-6; D: .; V: TRBV7-5
DNA: TGTGCCAGTAATGTTCATTCACCCCTCCACTTT; CDR3: CASNVHSPLHF; size: .; J: TRBJ1-6; D: .; V: TRBV2
DNA: TGTGCCAGCAGCCCGACAGGGATAAGTACGCACGAAGCTTTCTTT; CDR3: CASSPTGISTHEAFF; size: .; J: TRBJ1-1; D: TRBD1; V: TRBV14
DNA: TGTGCCAGCCGCGACAGTGCAACTAATGAAAAACTGTTTTTT; CDR3: CASRDSATNEKLFF; size: .; J: TRBJ1-4; D: .; V: TRBV28
DNA: TGTGCCAGCAGTTTACAGGGGGACTATGGCTACACCTTC; CDR3: CASSLQGDYGYTF; size: .; J: TRBJ1-2; D: TRBD1; V: TRBV6-6
DNA: TGTGCCAGCAGCAGGGTAATTAGCAATCAGCCCCAGCATTTT; CDR3: CASSRVISNQPQHF; size: .; J: TRBJ1-5; D: .; V: TRBV2
DNA: TGTGCCAGCAGCCCCGGGACTAGCCGGGAGACCCAGTACTTC; CDR3: CASSPGTSRETQYF; size: .; J: TRBJ2-5; D: TRBD2; V: TRBV7-7
DNA: TGCGCCAGCAGCCAAGTTGGACAGGGCAAGAAAGAGACCCAGTACTTC; CDR3: CASSQVGQGKKETQYF; size: .; J: TRBJ2-5; D: TRBD1; V: TRBV4-1